This T cell receptor beta chain stems from a study of blood T cell repertoires in COVID-19. Study as a whole: Whether acute or convalescent, the COVID-19 samples came from the United States, Italy and Spain.

Using immunoSEQ multiplex PCR, the repertoire was profiled, and TCRdb retains in-frame clones only, with some absent. The repertoire includes about 140,000 clones, about 77% of them detected once, and roughly 8.6% sits in the top ten. This CDR3 is 16 amino acids long. The junction had 8 bases not matched to a gene; V was cut back by 1 base and J by 4 bases. From germline, CDR1 is LGHNA and CDR2 YSLEER. The sample consisted of peripheral blood. The rearrangement joins TRBV4-3 to TRBJ2-3, with 7 bases fitting TRBD2. This sequence originates from a woman aged 50 to 65 with active or convalescent COVID-19. The CDR3 DNA reads as TGCGCCAGCAGCCAAGCGGTCCAGCGGGGCGCAGATACGCAGTATTTT. Amino acids: CASSQAVQRGADTQYF.